This TCR beta chain was profiled in a study of shared clonotypes between healthy human individuals. Researchers partitioned CD4+ cells into CD45RA+ naive and CD45RA-negative memory subsets. The study, taken as a whole, reports: Among non-shared clonotypes, generation probabilities were lower than among those shared by all four donors.

The CDR3 runs to 14 residues. With regard to this clone: Antigen unknown.

In the authors' methods: ImmunoSEQ yielded junction-only sequences lacking quality scores, so filtering differed. The assay was immunoSEQ multiplex PCR, and TCRdb's table has in-frame clones only and misses some. V and J calls and clone size are those listed in that table; D and trimming were worked out from the DNA. Counted here are over a million clones, about 98.5% occurring once; the ten biggest clones make up over 0.3%. The origin of this receptor is a young man in good health. This sequence joins TRBV21-1 and TRBJ2-1; the table's D call, TRBD2, was not checked against the DNA. TRBV21-1 is marked as a pseudogene. The sequenced material came from naive CD4+ T cells sorted from blood. Described subset: CD45RA+ positively selected. The CDR3 DNA reads as TGTGCCAGCAGCAAAGGAGTGAAGGACTATGAGCAGTTCTTC. Amino acids: CASSKGVKDYEQFF.